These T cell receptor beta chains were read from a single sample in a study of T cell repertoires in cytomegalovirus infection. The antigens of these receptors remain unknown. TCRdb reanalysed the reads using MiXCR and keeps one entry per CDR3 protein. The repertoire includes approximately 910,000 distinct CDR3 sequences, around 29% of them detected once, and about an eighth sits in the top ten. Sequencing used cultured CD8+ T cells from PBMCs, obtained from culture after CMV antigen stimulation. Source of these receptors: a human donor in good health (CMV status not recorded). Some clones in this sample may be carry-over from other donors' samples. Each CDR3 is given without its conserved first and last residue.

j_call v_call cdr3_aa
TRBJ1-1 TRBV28 ASSFAQNTEAF
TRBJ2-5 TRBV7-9 ASSLAMGGLETQY
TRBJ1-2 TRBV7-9 ASSLRTGGVHYDYT
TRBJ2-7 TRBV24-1 ATSDFLTGGDYEQY
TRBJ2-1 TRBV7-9 ASSRDRGGEQF
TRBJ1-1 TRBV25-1 ASSEAAAYTEAF
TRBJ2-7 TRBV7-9 ASSAPGGQGKYEQY
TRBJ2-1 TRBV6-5 ASTDRGPTVSSYNEQF
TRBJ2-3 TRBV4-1 ASSQGLRTGDTQY
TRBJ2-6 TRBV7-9 ASSLGAGSSGANVLT
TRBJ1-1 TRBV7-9 ASKDRANTEAF
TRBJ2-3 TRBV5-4 ASSLEDVTDTQY
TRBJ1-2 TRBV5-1 ASSDDSPTGYT
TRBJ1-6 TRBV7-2 ASNFSGALSSYNSPLH
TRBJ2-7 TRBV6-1 ASADRDEQY
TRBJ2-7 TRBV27 VSSMVHPSYEQY
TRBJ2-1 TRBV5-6 ASSPNGVPSYNEQF
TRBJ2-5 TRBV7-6 ASSPDWGQETQY